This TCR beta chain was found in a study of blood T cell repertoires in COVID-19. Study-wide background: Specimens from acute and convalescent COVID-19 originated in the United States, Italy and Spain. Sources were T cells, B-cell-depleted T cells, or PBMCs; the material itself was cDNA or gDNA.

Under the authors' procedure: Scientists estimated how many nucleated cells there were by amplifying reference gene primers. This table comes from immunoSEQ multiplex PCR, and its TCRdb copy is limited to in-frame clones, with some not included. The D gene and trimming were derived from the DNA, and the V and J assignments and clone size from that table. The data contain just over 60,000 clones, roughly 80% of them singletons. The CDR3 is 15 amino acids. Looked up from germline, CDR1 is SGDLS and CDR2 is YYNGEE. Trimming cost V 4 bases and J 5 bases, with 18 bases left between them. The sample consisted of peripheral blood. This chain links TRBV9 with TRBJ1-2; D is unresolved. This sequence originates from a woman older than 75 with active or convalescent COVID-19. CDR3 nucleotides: TGTGCCAGCAGCCAGGTTCTTACGGGGTCATATGGCTACACCTTC. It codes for CASSQVLTGSYGYTF.